This T cell receptor (beta chain) is from a study of blood T cell repertoires in COVID-19. Study context: Specimens from acute and convalescent COVID-19 originated in the United States, Italy and Spain.

The protocol was immunoSEQ multiplex PCR, while the TCRdb copy is restricted to in-frame clones and leaves out a portion. The table shows 200,000 to 250,000 clones, with 70% to 90% occurring only once. After removal of 6 bases from V and 5 bases from J, the junction contained 6 bases not matched to a gene. This CDR3 is 13 amino acids long. Germline V lookup: CDR1 LNHDA, CDR2 SQIVND (reference sequence). Symptom resolution, clearance, or two negative PCRs marked donors in Cohort 3 as recovered. This clone showed up just once. Sequencing was done on a sample of PBMCs or T cells enriched from blood (not recorded which). The chain is built from TRBV19 and TRBJ2-5; TRBD1 matches at 7 bases. The TCR comes from a man in his forties or fifties who had recovered from COVID-19. The CDR3 here is CASSRDRDETQYF. CDR3 sequence (DNA): TGTGCCAGTAGCAGAGACAGGGACGAGACCCAGTACTTC.